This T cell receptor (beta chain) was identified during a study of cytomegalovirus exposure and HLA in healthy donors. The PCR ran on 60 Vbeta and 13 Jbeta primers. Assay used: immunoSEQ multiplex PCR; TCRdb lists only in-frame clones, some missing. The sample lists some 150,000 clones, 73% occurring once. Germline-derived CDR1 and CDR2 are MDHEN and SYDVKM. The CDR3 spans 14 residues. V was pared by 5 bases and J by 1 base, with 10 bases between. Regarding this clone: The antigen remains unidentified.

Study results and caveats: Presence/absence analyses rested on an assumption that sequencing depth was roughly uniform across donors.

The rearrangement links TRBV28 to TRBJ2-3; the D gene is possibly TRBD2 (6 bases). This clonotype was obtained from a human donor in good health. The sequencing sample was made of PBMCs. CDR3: CASSKTSGTDTQYF. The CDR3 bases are TGTGCCAGCAGTAAGACTAGTGGCACAGATACGCAGTATTTT.